Listed below are T cell receptor beta chains from one sample, sequenced in a study of blood T cell repertoires in COVID-19. Only in-frame clones appear in the TCRdb table, and some are missing; sequencing was by immunoSEQ multiplex PCR. The sample records about 50,000 clones, approximately 80% being singletons. Input material: peripheral blood. Receptors originate from a man between 65 and 79 years old with active or convalescent COVID-19. The CDR3 runs from the conserved cysteine through the conserved F or W. A D gene is named only where the DNA matches it firmly. Clone size is shown for a subset of rows, as once, few, many or a class of expanded clone.

CDR3nt: TGTGCCAGCGGGACAGGGGGCTCCTACGAGCAGTACTTC
CDR3aa: CASGTGGSYEQYF
abundance: .
v_gene: TRBV19
d_gene: TRBD1
j_gene: TRBJ2-7

CDR3nt: TGTGCCATCAGTGACCTGGCCGGGGCCCTCCACTTT
CDR3aa: CAISDLAGALHF
abundance: few
v_gene: TRBV10-3
d_gene: .
j_gene: TRBJ1-6

CDR3nt: TGTGCCAGCTCACCACTTAGGGGAGGGCTCGAGCAGTACTTC
CDR3aa: CASSPLRGGLEQYF
abundance: .
v_gene: TRBV18
d_gene: TRBD2
j_gene: TRBJ2-7

CDR3nt: TGTGCCAGCAGGCCTACAGGGGCCCGCAATCAGCCCCAGCATTTT
CDR3aa: CASRPTGARNQPQHF
abundance: .
v_gene: TRBV6-2/TRBV6-3
d_gene: TRBD1
j_gene: TRBJ1-5

CDR3nt: TGTGCCAGCAGTTTCAGGGGGGATAATTCACCCCTCCACTTT
CDR3aa: CASSFRGDNSPLHF
abundance: .
v_gene: TRBV27
d_gene: TRBD1
j_gene: TRBJ1-6

CDR3nt: TGTGCCAGCAGCTTACCGGTCCAAACTAACTATGGCTACACCTTC
CDR3aa: CASSLPVQTNYGYTF
abundance: .
v_gene: TRBV5-6
d_gene: .
j_gene: TRBJ1-2

CDR3nt: TGTGCCAGCAGTTTCGGGGGAGGCGGGACCCAGTACTTC
CDR3aa: CASSFGGGGTQYF
abundance: .
v_gene: TRBV27
d_gene: .
j_gene: TRBJ2-5

CDR3nt: TGTGCCAGCAGTGAGGTCTATCCTAGGGACTATCAGCCCCAGCATTTT
CDR3aa: CASSEVYPRDYQPQHF
abundance: .
v_gene: TRBV27
d_gene: .
j_gene: TRBJ1-5

CDR3nt: TGTGCCATAGGGGGCTACAATGAGCAGTTCTTC
CDR3aa: CAIGGYNEQFF
abundance: .
v_gene: TRBV24-1
d_gene: .
j_gene: TRBJ2-1

CDR3nt: TGTGCCAGCTCACCACGGATTGGCAGGGGAACCACTGAAGCTTTCTTT
CDR3aa: CASSPRIGRGTTEAFF
abundance: .
v_gene: TRBV18
d_gene: .
j_gene: TRBJ1-1

CDR3nt: TGTGCCAGCAGCTTATACCCGGACTACAACAATGAGCAGTTCTTC
CDR3aa: CASSLYPDYNNEQFF
abundance: .
v_gene: TRBV7-3
d_gene: .
j_gene: TRBJ2-1

CDR3nt: TGTGCCAGCTCACCCGGACAGGTTCAGAACACTGAAGCTTTCTTT
CDR3aa: CASSPGQVQNTEAFF
abundance: .
v_gene: TRBV18
d_gene: TRBD1
j_gene: TRBJ1-1

CDR3nt: TGTGCTAGTGGTTTGGACAGGGGTACCTATGGCTACACCTTC
CDR3aa: CASGLDRGTYGYTF
abundance: .
v_gene: TRBV12-5
d_gene: TRBD1
j_gene: TRBJ1-2

CDR3nt: TGTGCCAGCAGCGCCGGGACAGGGGGGGATGAGCAGTTCTTC
CDR3aa: CASSAGTGGDEQFF
abundance: .
v_gene: TRBV5-6
d_gene: TRBD1
j_gene: TRBJ2-1

CDR3nt: TGTGCCAGCAGGGGCATTCGACAGGGAGACTATGGCTACACCTTC
CDR3aa: CASRGIRQGDYGYTF
abundance: once
v_gene: TRBV27
d_gene: TRBD1
j_gene: TRBJ1-2

CDR3nt: TGCGCCAGCAGCCCCCAACCACAGGGAATGATAGCTTTCTTT
CDR3aa: CASSPQPQGMIAFF
abundance: .
v_gene: TRBV5-1
d_gene: .
j_gene: TRBJ1-1

CDR3nt: TGTGCCAGCAGCTCGGGGACAGTCACCTACGAGCAGTACTTC
CDR3aa: CASSSGTVTYEQYF
abundance: .
v_gene: TRBV5-4
d_gene: TRBD1
j_gene: TRBJ2-7

CDR3nt: TGTGCCAGCAGTTACTCTGACAGAAGGTCTCCACAAGAGACAGATACGCAGTATTTT
CDR3aa: CASSYSDRRSPQETDTQYF
abundance: .
v_gene: TRBV6-2/TRBV6-3
d_gene: .
j_gene: TRBJ2-3

CDR3nt: TGTGCCAGCAGTTCCAACATAGGACTAGCGGGGGGCTACGAGCAGTACTTC
CDR3aa: CASSSNIGLAGGYEQYF
abundance: few
v_gene: TRBV27
d_gene: TRBD2
j_gene: TRBJ2-7

CDR3nt: TGTGCCAGCAGCTCCCGGGTGAACACTGAAGCTTTCTTT
CDR3aa: CASSSRVNTEAFF
abundance: .
v_gene: TRBV7-3
d_gene: .
j_gene: TRBJ1-1

CDR3nt: TGTGCCAGCAGCTTCCGAAGGGGGTCCGGGGCCAACGTCCTGACTTTC
CDR3aa: CASSFRRGSGANVLTF
abundance: .
v_gene: TRBV11-3
d_gene: .
j_gene: TRBJ2-6

CDR3nt: TGTGCCAGCAGCGTAGGGACAGGCCGTCCCTACGAGCAGTACTTC
CDR3aa: CASSVGTGRPYEQYF
abundance: .
v_gene: TRBV7-2
d_gene: TRBD1
j_gene: TRBJ2-7

CDR3nt: TGTGCCAGCAGCTTAGTCGGGAGTTATGAGTTCTTC
CDR3aa: CASSLVGSYEFF
abundance: .
v_gene: TRBV11-3
d_gene: .
j_gene: TRBJ2-1

CDR3nt: TGTGCCAGCAGCACCCGGGACAGGAATTCACCCCTCCACTTT
CDR3aa: CASSTRDRNSPLHF
abundance: few
v_gene: TRBV5-4
d_gene: TRBD1
j_gene: TRBJ1-6

CDR3nt: TGTGCCAGCAGCCGACAGGAAATAATCTACGAGCAGTACTTC
CDR3aa: CASSRQEIIYEQYF
abundance: .
v_gene: TRBV14
d_gene: .
j_gene: TRBJ2-7

CDR3nt: TGTGCCAGCAGCTTACCCGAGCGGGAGGGCCCCGGTACGCAGTATTTT
CDR3aa: CASSLPEREGPGTQYF
abundance: .
v_gene: TRBV7-9
d_gene: TRBD2
j_gene: TRBJ2-3

CDR3nt: TGTGCCAGCAGTGGTGGGAGGGCCCACCACACCGGGGAGCTGTTTTTT
CDR3aa: CASSGGRAHHTGELFF
abundance: .
v_gene: TRBV21-1
d_gene: .
j_gene: TRBJ2-2

CDR3nt: TGTGCCAGCTCTCCGGGAGGGAGGAACTTAGGTGCCCTCCACTTT
CDR3aa: CASSPGGRNLGALHF
abundance: .
v_gene: TRBV18
d_gene: .
j_gene: TRBJ1-6

CDR3nt: TGTGCCTGGATTGCGTCTGGAAACACCATATATTTT
CDR3aa: CAWIASGNTIYF
abundance: .
v_gene: TRBV30
d_gene: .
j_gene: TRBJ1-3

CDR3nt: TGTGCCAGCAGCTACTTGCCTAGCGGGGGAACAAACAATGAGCAGTTCTTC
CDR3aa: CASSYLPSGGTNNEQFF
abundance: .
v_gene: TRBV9
d_gene: TRBD2
j_gene: TRBJ2-1

CDR3nt: TGCAGTGCCCCGGGGGGGGATACGCAGTATTTT
CDR3aa: CSAPGGDTQYF
abundance: .
v_gene: TRBV20-1
d_gene: TRBD2
j_gene: TRBJ2-3

CDR3nt: TGTGCCATCAGTGAGGGGACTAGCGGGAGAGCAGATACGCAGTATTTT
CDR3aa: CAISEGTSGRADTQYF
abundance: .
v_gene: TRBV10-3
d_gene: TRBD2
j_gene: TRBJ2-3

CDR3nt: TGTGCCAGCCGTTTTGGCGGGATTCAAAATGAGCAGTTCTTC
CDR3aa: CASRFGGIQNEQFF
abundance: .
v_gene: TRBV11-2
d_gene: .
j_gene: TRBJ2-1

CDR3nt: TGTGCCAGCAGCCAAGATTCACTCGGTAGCGACTTCTCCTACGAGCAGTACTTC
CDR3aa: CASSQDSLGSDFSYEQYF
abundance: .
v_gene: TRBV4-2
d_gene: .
j_gene: TRBJ2-7

CDR3nt: TGTGCCAGCAGTTTGGCAGGCGGGTTTGGCGAAAAACTGTTTTTT
CDR3aa: CASSLAGGFGEKLFF
abundance: .
v_gene: TRBV28
d_gene: .
j_gene: TRBJ1-4

CDR3nt: TGTGCCAGTAGTATTGGGGCGCGGTACACTGAAGCTTTCTTT
CDR3aa: CASSIGARYTEAFF
abundance: .
v_gene: TRBV19
d_gene: .
j_gene: TRBJ1-1

CDR3nt: TGTGCCAGTAGTACCCAGGGACAGGGCGAGCAGTACTTC
CDR3aa: CASSTQGQGEQYF
abundance: .
v_gene: TRBV19
d_gene: TRBD1
j_gene: TRBJ2-7

CDR3nt: TGTGCCAGCAGTCCAATTAACAGGGGGTGGACCTTC
CDR3aa: CASSPINRGWTF
abundance: .
v_gene: TRBV6-6
d_gene: TRBD1
j_gene: TRBJ1-2

CDR3nt: TGTGCCACCAGTGATTCCAGGGTTTCCTGGGGTGGCTACACCTTC
CDR3aa: CATSDSRVSWGGYTF
abundance: .
v_gene: TRBV24-1
d_gene: .
j_gene: TRBJ1-2

CDR3nt: TGCGCCAGCAGCCGCGACAGGGGCCCCTACGAGCAGTACTTC
CDR3aa: CASSRDRGPYEQYF
abundance: .
v_gene: TRBV4-3
d_gene: TRBD1
j_gene: TRBJ2-7

CDR3nt: TGTGCCACCTCCCGGCGGGAGGGCCACTACAATGAGCAGTTCTTC
CDR3aa: CATSRREGHYNEQFF
abundance: .
v_gene: TRBV7-3
d_gene: TRBD2
j_gene: TRBJ2-1

CDR3nt: TGTGCCAGCAGCTTCGACAGCTCCTACGAGCAGTACTTC
CDR3aa: CASSFDSSYEQYF
abundance: once
v_gene: TRBV5-4
d_gene: .
j_gene: TRBJ2-7

CDR3nt: TGTGCCAGCAGTTCCACGGGGTGGGTCACTGAAGCTTTCTTT
CDR3aa: CASSSTGWVTEAFF
abundance: .
v_gene: TRBV27
d_gene: .
j_gene: TRBJ1-1

CDR3nt: TGTGCCAGCAGCGTAGTAAGTCTAGCGGGTCCCTACGAGCAGTACTTC
CDR3aa: CASSVVSLAGPYEQYF
abundance: .
v_gene: TRBV9
d_gene: TRBD2
j_gene: TRBJ2-7

CDR3nt: TGTGCCAGCAGCTCGGGACAGGGTTGGAATGAGCAGTTCTTC
CDR3aa: CASSSGQGWNEQFF
abundance: .
v_gene: TRBV7-3
d_gene: TRBD1
j_gene: TRBJ2-1

CDR3nt: TGTGCCAGCTCACCGGTGGGGGGGGACAATCAGCCCCAGCATTTT
CDR3aa: CASSPVGGDNQPQHF
abundance: few
v_gene: TRBV18
d_gene: .
j_gene: TRBJ1-5

CDR3nt: TGTGCCAGCAGCCAACAAGACAGGGGTGGTGGCTACACCTTC
CDR3aa: CASSQQDRGGGYTF
abundance: .
v_gene: TRBV3-1/TRBV3-2
d_gene: TRBD1
j_gene: TRBJ1-2

CDR3nt: TGTGCCAGCAGCGCCGACCCCAGGGGGCCAACTGAAGCTTTCTTT
CDR3aa: CASSADPRGPTEAFF
abundance: .
v_gene: TRBV9
d_gene: TRBD1
j_gene: TRBJ1-1

CDR3nt: TGTGCCAGCAGCCCAATGACGTGGACGGGAGGAGGAAACACCATATATTTT
CDR3aa: CASSPMTWTGGGNTIYF
abundance: .
v_gene: TRBV3-1/TRBV3-2
d_gene: .
j_gene: TRBJ1-3

CDR3nt: TGTGCCAGCAGAGACACAGGGACGGGCAATGAGCAGTTCTTC
CDR3aa: CASRDTGTGNEQFF
abundance: .
v_gene: TRBV6-5
d_gene: .
j_gene: TRBJ2-1

CDR3nt: TGTGCCATCAGTGAGTCGCTGACAGGGGCTAACTATGGCTACACCTTC
CDR3aa: CAISESLTGANYGYTF
abundance: .
v_gene: TRBV10-3
d_gene: TRBD1
j_gene: TRBJ1-2

CDR3nt: TGCGCCAGCAGCTTGGGAGGGGGCGGAACAGATACGCAGTATTTT
CDR3aa: CASSLGGGGTDTQYF
abundance: .
v_gene: TRBV5-1
d_gene: TRBD1
j_gene: TRBJ2-3

CDR3nt: TGTGCCAGCAGCTCCGTAGCGGGTCCCGATGTCGAGCAGTACTTC
CDR3aa: CASSSVAGPDVEQYF
abundance: .
v_gene: TRBV7-2
d_gene: TRBD2
j_gene: TRBJ2-7

CDR3nt: TGTGCCAGCAGCCAAGATCTGGGGGGTGAGCAGTTCTTC
CDR3aa: CASSQDLGGEQFF
abundance: .
v_gene: TRBV14
d_gene: .
j_gene: TRBJ2-1